This T cell receptor beta chain was identified in a study of blood T cell repertoires in COVID-19. Study overall: The origin of the acute and convalescent COVID-19 samples was the United States, Italy and Spain. The analysed material was cDNA or gDNA that came from T cells, B-cell-depleted T cells, or PBMCs.

The authors' processing: For nucleated cells, counts were estimated from reference gene primer amplification. Measured with immunoSEQ multiplex PCR; TCRdb has only the in-frame clones, and not every one. The D gene and trimming were derived from the DNA, and the V and J assignments and clone size from that table. Of about 130,000 clones in the sample, around 87% were seen once. Per germline, CDR1 LNHDA and CDR2 SQIVND (reference sequence). Trimming took 6 bases from V and 1 from J, leaving 9 bases between them. CDR3 length: 13 amino acids. This clonotype originated in a woman between 50 and 59 years old who had recovered from COVID-19. This sequence joins TRBV19 and TRBJ1-1, with unresolved D. The sample consisted of peripheral blood. Here the CDR3 reads CASRVHGNTEAFF. For the CDR3, the DNA is TGTGCCAGTAGGGTACATGGGAACACTGAAGCTTTCTTT.